The sequence of this T cell receptor (beta chain) was determined in a study of vaccination effects on CD4 cells after COVID-19. Assay used: immunoSEQ multiplex PCR; TCRdb lists only in-frame clones, some missing. The sample yields roughly 59,000 clones, 78% seen once. About this clone itself: As yet, its antigen is unknown.

Sequencing followed a ViraFEST assay step that expanded antigen-specific CD4+ T cells with viral peptide pools. Around day 10 of culture, CD4+ T cells were separated out. Everyone in the study got two shots of either the BNT162b2 or mRNA-1273 vaccine. Germline V CDR1 and CDR2: MNHEY, SVGAGI. V was clipped by 6 bases and J by 1 base; unmatched bases: 5. The length of the CDR3 is 14 residues. The J gene is TRBJ2-7, the V gene TRBV6-5; TRBD1 aligns across 8 bases. The source of this sequence is a human donor who received a COVID-19 vaccine. The starting material was CD4+ T cells from PBMCs cultured with HCoV-OC43 spike peptides, obtained after COVID-19 vaccination. Indicated subset: HCoV-OC43 spike overlapping peptide pool stimulation. The CDR3 coding sequence is TGTGCCAGCAGCCCCGGACAGGGATCCTACGAGCAGTACGTC. Its protein product is CASSPGQGSYEQYV.